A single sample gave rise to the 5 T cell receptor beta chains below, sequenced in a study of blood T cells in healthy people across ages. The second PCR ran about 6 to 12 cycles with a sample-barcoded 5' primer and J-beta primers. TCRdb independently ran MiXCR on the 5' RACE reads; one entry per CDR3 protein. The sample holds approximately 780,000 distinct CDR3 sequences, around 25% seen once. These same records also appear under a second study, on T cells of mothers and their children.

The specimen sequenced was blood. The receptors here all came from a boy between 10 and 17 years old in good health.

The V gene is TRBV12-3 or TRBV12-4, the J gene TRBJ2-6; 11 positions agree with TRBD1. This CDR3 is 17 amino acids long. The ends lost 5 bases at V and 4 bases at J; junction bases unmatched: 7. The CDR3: CASSPRTGGAGANVLTF. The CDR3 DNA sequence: TGTGCCAGCAGTCCCCGGACAGGGGGCGCAGGGGCCAACGTCCTGACTTTC.

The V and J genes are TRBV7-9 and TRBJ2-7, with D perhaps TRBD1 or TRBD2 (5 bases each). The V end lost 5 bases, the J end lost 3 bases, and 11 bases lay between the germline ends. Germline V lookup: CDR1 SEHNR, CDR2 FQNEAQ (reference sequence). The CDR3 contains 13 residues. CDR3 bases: TGTGCCAGCAGCCCTGAGGGGAACTACGAGCAGTACTTC. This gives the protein CASSPEGNYEQYF.

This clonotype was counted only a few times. The DNA for the CDR3 is TGCAGTGCCCAGGGAAGGGGGGAGAATTCACCCCTCCACTTT. Translated, it gives CSAQGRGENSPLHF. This chain connects TRBV20-1 to TRBJ1-6; tentatively, D is TRBD1 (6 bases). V lost 6 bases and J 7 bases, leaving 16 bases between the germline ends. The CDR3 runs 14 residues. Germline V gene lookup returns CDR1 DFQATT and CDR2 SNEGSKA (reference sequence).

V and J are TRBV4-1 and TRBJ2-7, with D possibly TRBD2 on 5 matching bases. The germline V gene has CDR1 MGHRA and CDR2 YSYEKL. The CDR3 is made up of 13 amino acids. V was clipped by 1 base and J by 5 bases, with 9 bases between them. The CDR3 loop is CASSQGSSDEQYF. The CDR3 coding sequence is TGCGCCAGCAGCCAAGGAAGTAGCGACGAGCAGTACTTC.

The CDR3 loop reads CASSLEAGMETQYF. The CDR3 bases are TGCGCCAGCAGCTTGGAGGCAGGGATGGAGACCCAGTACTTC. The gene calls are TRBV5-1 and TRBJ2-5, with TRBD1 as a possible D gene (5 bases). CDR3 length equals 14 residues. Trimming shortened V by 0 bases and J by 5 bases, and 11 bases separated the two germline ends. Germline V gives CDR1 SGHRS, CDR2 YFSETQ.